One sample yielded the 25 T cell receptor beta chains listed below, sequenced in a study of cytomegalovirus exposure and HLA in healthy donors. Both 60 Vbeta primers and 13 Jbeta primers went into the PCR. Profiling relied on immunoSEQ multiplex PCR, and the TCRdb table lists in-frame clones only, not all of them. The table records approximately 210,000 clones, roughly four fifths of them present only once. Specimen: PBMCs. The receptors were gathered from a woman between 45 and 60 years old in good health and CMV-seropositive.

A note on this clone: Additional DNA sequences in this sample encode the identical CDR3. The V gene is TRBV10-3, the J gene TRBJ1-1, with 11 bases fitting TRBD1. Germline-derived CDR1 and CDR2 are ENHRY and SYGVKD. The CDR3 length is 15 residues. The ends lost 3 bases at V and 5 bases at J; junction bases unmatched: 5. The CDR3 nucleotides read TGTGCCATCAGTGACCCAGGACAGGGGGCTACTGAAGCTTTCTTT. Its protein product is CAISDPGQGATEAFF.

The chain links TRBV19 to TRBJ2-5; possibly TRBD2 for D (5 bases). Trimming cost V 6 bases and J 5 bases, with 10 bases left between them. CDR1 is LNHDA, CDR2 SQIVND, per germline (reference sequence). The CDR3 loop spans 12 amino acids. The CDR3: CASSGPGETQYF. The CDR3 region has the DNA TGTGCCAGTAGCGGGCCGGGGGAGACCCAGTACTTC.

The chain joins TRBV5-1 to TRBJ2-3; D is undetermined. There are 14 residues in the CDR3. Germline lookup yields CDR1 SGHRS and CDR2 YFSETQ. Trimming pared 4 bases from V and 4 bases from J, leaving 13 bases between. DNA of the CDR3: TGCGCCAGCAGCAGAGAATTAAGTGCAGATACGCAGTATTTT. It encodes CASSRELSADTQYF.

This chain connects TRBV7-2 to TRBJ1-6, with 7 bases fitting TRBD1. The J segment lost 11 bases and the V segment lost 5 bases, leaving 6 bases of the junction unmatched. The CDR3 totals 13 residues. CDR1 is SGHTA, CDR2 FQGNSA, per germline. The CDR3 spells CASSAQGSTPLHF. DNA of the CDR3: TGTGCCAGCAGCGCACAGGGGAGTACACCCCTCCACTTT.

The chain recombines TRBV2 with TRBJ1-1; no clear D. CDR1 SNHLY and CDR2 FYNNEI come from the germline V gene. Trimming shortened V by 4 bases and J by 1 base, and 7 bases separated the two germline ends. The CDR3 consists of 13 residues. CDR3 sequence reads: CASSAAGNTEAFF. In DNA form, the CDR3 reads TGTGCCAGCAGTGCGGCGGGGAACACTGAAGCTTTCTTT.

The rearrangement uses TRBV6-1 and TRBJ1-1; no firm D call. The V end was cut by 6 bases, the J end by 0 bases, with 14 bases between. The CDR3 has 15 amino acids. Germline V gives CDR1 MNHNS, CDR2 SASEGT. Here the CDR3 reads CASRTDRRMNTEAFF. CDR3 coding DNA: TGTGCCAGCAGGACTGACCGAAGAATGAACACTGAAGCTTTCTTT.

This chain uses TRBV18 with TRBJ1-1, with D possibly being TRBD1 (5 bases). With 7 bases removed from V and 6 bases from J, the gap between germline ends came to 18 bases. The germline gives CDR1 KGHSH, CDR2 LQKENI. CDR3 length: 14 amino acids. CDR3 in DNA: TGTGCCAGCTTATTTGGGGGGTGGAGGTCTGAAGCTTTCTTT. Protein product: CASLFGGWRSEAFF.

The CDR3 region is CASSPQGVSYEQYF. The CDR3 DNA reads TGTGCCAGCTCACCACAGGGAGTTAGCTACGAGCAGTACTTC. The chain is built from TRBV18 and TRBJ2-7; tentative D call: TRBD2 (5 bases). CDR1 and CDR2 (germline): KGHSH, LQKENI. The V end lost 1 base, the J end lost 3 bases, and 10 bases lay between the germline ends. The CDR3 has 14 residues. Together with reference TRBV18 and TRBJ2-7, the CDR3 gives the full variable domain: NAGVMQNPRHLVRRRGQEARLRCSPMKGHSHVYWYRQLPEEGLKFMVYLQKENIIDESGMPKERFSAEFPKEGPSILRIQQVVRGDSAAYFCASSPQGVSYEQYFGPGTRLTVT.

The sample holds one count of this clone. V usage is TRBV29-1 and J usage is TRBJ1-5; 7 bases match TRBD1. Germline CDR1 reads SQVTM; CDR2 reads ANQGSEA. The J segment lost 5 bases and the V segment lost 6 bases, leaving 7 bases of the junction unmatched. This CDR3 is 13 amino acids long. The CDR3 bases are TGCAGCGTCGCCGACAGGGCCGATCAGCCCCAGCATTTT. Protein: CSVADRADQPQHF. The full variable domain, completed using reference TRBV29-1 and TRBJ1-5, is SAVISQKPSRDICQRGTSLTIQCQVDSQVTMMFWYRQQPGQSLTLIATANQGSEATYESGFVIDKFPISRPNLTFSTLTVSNMSPEDSSIYLCSVADRADQPQHFGDGTRLSIL.

The V and J genes are TRBV4-1 and TRBJ2-5, with 10 bases that match TRBD2. With the DNA end fitting TRBJ2-7 better, the J assignment may be wrong. The germline CDR1 and CDR2 sequences are MGHRA and YSYEKL. The CDR3 runs 17 residues. The CDR3 is CASSQDITSGELYEQYF. CDR3 sequence (DNA): TGCGCCAGCAGCCAAGATATTACTAGCGGGGAATTGTACGAGCAGTACTTC.

The chain links TRBV18 to TRBJ1-1; 9 nucleotides match TRBD1. Germline V gives CDR1 KGHSH, CDR2 LQKENI. Losses at the gene ends were 4 bases for V and 2 bases for J; bases not matched to a gene: 5. The CDR3 is 15 residues long. The CDR3 protein is CASSQRTGDNTEAFF. The CDR3 DNA is TGTGCCAGCTCACAACGGACAGGGGATAACACTGAAGCTTTCTTT.

Written as DNA, the CDR3 is TGTGCCAGCAGACAGGGGGCTGCTTATGGCTACACCTTC. As protein: CASRQGAAYGYTF. V and J are TRBV6-1 and TRBJ1-2; 9 nucleotides match TRBD1. CDR1 is MNHNS, CDR2 SASEGT, per germline. Germline trimming cut 6 bases from V and 5 bases from J; bases unmatched to any gene: 4. The CDR3 totals 13 residues.

The gene calls are TRBV7-9 and TRBJ2-7; a possible D gene is TRBD2 (6 bases). The CDR3 consists of 15 residues. CDR1 is SEHNR and CDR2 is FQNEAQ in the germline V gene (reference sequence). V was pared by 5 bases and J by 3 bases, with 17 bases between. DNA of the CDR3: TGTGCCAGCAGCCCCAGCGGGCCAAGGTTCTACGAGCAGTACTTC. This translates into CASSPSGPRFYEQYF. Combining the CDR3 with reference TRBV7-9 and TRBJ2-7 gives the whole variable domain DTGVSQNPRHKITKRGQNVTFRCDPISEHNRLYWYRQTLGQGPEFLTYFQNEAQLEKSRLLSDRFSAERPKGSFSTLEIQRTEQGDSAMYLCASSPSGPRFYEQYFGPGTRLTVT.

This sequence joins TRBV9 and TRBJ1-1, with TRBD1 matching 12 bases. Germline loops: CDR1 SGDLS, CDR2 YYNGEE. The CDR3 contains 15 residues. J gave up 1 base and V 2 bases, and 0 bases lay outside the gene matches. The CDR3 nucleotides read TGTGCCAGCAGCGTGGGACAGGGGGCGAACACTGAAGCTTTCTTT. Residues: CASSVGQGANTEAFF.

A remark on this clone: The junction departs from the called germline gene at one end, perhaps through a read error. This sample includes further DNA sequences coding for the same CDR3. V gene TRBV6-6 combines with J gene TRBJ1-4; D remains ambiguous. This CDR3 is built from 15 residues. Germline CDR1 is MNHNY and CDR2 is SVGAGI (reference sequence). DNA for the CDR3: TGTGCCAGCAGTTACTTAACGGGAGGAAATGAAAAGCTGTTTTTT. As protein: CASSYLTGGNEKLFF.

The chain carries TRBV9 and TRBJ2-5; 7 positions match TRBD1. Germline V gives CDR1 SGDLS, CDR2 YYNGEE. The CDR3 covers 16 residues. Unmatched junction bases numbered 11, after V lost 2 bases and J lost 4 bases. The CDR3 coding sequence is TGTGCCAGCAGCGTTTCTACAGGGGTGATAGGAGAGACCCAGTACTTC. Protein: CASSVSTGVIGETQYF.

The rearrangement joins TRBV14 to TRBJ2-3; D is possibly TRBD1 (5 bases). This CDR3 contains 14 residues. The V end was cut by 6 bases, the J end by 0 bases, with 10 bases between. The germline V gene encodes CDR1 SGHDN and CDR2 FVKESK. The CDR3 region has the DNA TGTGCCAGCAGGCAGGGCGTCAGCACAGATACGCAGTATTTT. Amino acid sequence: CASRQGVSTDTQYF.

As regards this clone: An end of the junction differs from the germline gene, which may be a read error. This chain connects TRBV7-9 to TRBJ1-1; D perhaps matches TRBD1 (6 bases). This CDR3 comprises 15 residues. Looked up from germline, CDR1 is SEHNR and CDR2 is FQNEAQ (reference sequence). CDR3 bases: TGTTCCAGCAGCTTACGGGCAGGGGAGAACACTGAAGCTTTCTTT. Translating gives CSSSLRAGENTEAFF.

The V call is TRBV28, the J call TRBJ1-1; no firm D call. Between the trimmed V and J ends, which lost 7 bases and 6 bases, there was a span of 18 bases. The germline V gene has CDR1 MDHEN and CDR2 SYDVKM. The CDR3 runs to 14 residues. CDR3 residues: CASIPGVLGPEAFF. CDR3 DNA sequence: TGTGCCAGCATCCCCGGGGTGTTAGGGCCTGAAGCTTTCTTT.

This clone showed up just a few times. The chain links TRBV30 to TRBJ1-1, with 8 bases that match TRBD1. V lost 6 bases, J lost 3 bases, and 3 bases stayed unmatched. The germline CDR1 and CDR2 sequences are GTSNPN and SVGIG (reference sequence). The CDR3 covers 12 residues. CDR3 amino acids: CACKTGDTEAFF. Here the CDR3 DNA reads TGTGCCTGTAAGACAGGGGACACTGAAGCTTTCTTT.

CDR3 bases: TGTGCCAGCAGTTTTGGGACAGCCTTCGACTATGGCTACACCTTC. It codes for CASSFGTAFDYGYTF. The V and J genes are TRBV28 and TRBJ1-2, with TRBD1 matching 7 bases. The CDR3 spans 15 residues. V gave up 3 bases and J gave up 3 bases; unmatched junction bases: 7. Looked up from germline, CDR1 is MDHEN and CDR2 is SYDVKM.

The V gene is TRBV30, the J gene TRBJ1-5; the match to TRBD1 covers 8 bases. The CDR3 length is 15 residues. The J segment lost 3 bases and the V segment lost 2 bases, leaving 6 bases of the junction unmatched. Germline V gene sequence: CDR1 GTSNPN, CDR2 SVGIG (reference sequence). The CDR3 here is CAWSLPDRVNQPQHF. CDR3 in DNA: TGTGCCTGGAGTCTCCCGGACAGGGTCAATCAGCCCCAGCATTTT.

This clone is a singleton in its sample. The gene calls are TRBV6-6 and TRBJ2-2; perhaps TRBD2 as D (6 bases). This CDR3 spans 13 amino acids. V shed 11 bases and J shed 5 bases, with 15 bases lying between them. Germline V gene data show CDR1 as MNHNY and CDR2 as SVGAGI (reference sequence). CDR3 bases: TGTGCCGCCGGCAGGGAGGATACCGGGGAGCTGTTTTTT. Protein product: CAAGREDTGELFF.

The rearrangement joins TRBV11-2 to TRBJ2-1; possibly TRBD1 for D (5 bases). Deletions cut 5 bases from V and 6 bases from J, with 17 bases between. The CDR3 totals 15 residues. Per the germline V gene, CDR1 is SGHAT and CDR2 is FQNNGV. The CDR3 DNA is TGTGCCAGCAGCCGCAGACAGAAGGCATTCAATGAGCAGTTCTTC. Translating it yields CASSRRQKAFNEQFF.

The chain carries TRBV19 and TRBJ1-3; no firm D call. This CDR3 is built from 12 residues. V was shortened by 4 bases and J by 2 bases, with 3 bases between the two germline ends. The germline V gene encodes CDR1 LNHDA and CDR2 SQIVND (reference sequence). CDR3 sequence reads: CASSTAGNTIYF. CDR3 DNA: TGTGCCAGTAGTACCGCTGGAAACACCATATATTTT.